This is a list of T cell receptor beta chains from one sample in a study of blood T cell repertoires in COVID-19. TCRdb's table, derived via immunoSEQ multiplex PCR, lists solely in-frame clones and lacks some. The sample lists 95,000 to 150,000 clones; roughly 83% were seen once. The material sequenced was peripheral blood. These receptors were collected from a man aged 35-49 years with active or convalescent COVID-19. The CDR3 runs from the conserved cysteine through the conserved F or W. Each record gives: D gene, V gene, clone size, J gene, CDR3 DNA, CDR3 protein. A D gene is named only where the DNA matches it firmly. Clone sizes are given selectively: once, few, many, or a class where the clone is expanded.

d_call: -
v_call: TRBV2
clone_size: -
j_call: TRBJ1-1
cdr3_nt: TGTGCCAGCAGACAACAGGGCGCTGAAGCTTTCTTT
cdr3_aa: CASRQQGAEAFF

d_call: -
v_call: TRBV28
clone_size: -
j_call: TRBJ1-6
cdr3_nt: TGTGCCAGCAGTTTAGGCAGGGCCCTCCACTTT
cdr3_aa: CASSLGRALHF

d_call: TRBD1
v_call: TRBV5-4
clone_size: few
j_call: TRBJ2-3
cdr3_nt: TGTGCCAGCACCAACCCTACAGGGGGAGAGTTTACAGATACGCAGTATTTT
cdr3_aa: CASTNPTGGEFTDTQYF

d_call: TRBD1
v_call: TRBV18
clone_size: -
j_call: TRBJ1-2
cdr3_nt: TGTGCCAGCTCACCGAAGGGACAGGGAGACTATGGCTACACCTTC
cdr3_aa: CASSPKGQGDYGYTF

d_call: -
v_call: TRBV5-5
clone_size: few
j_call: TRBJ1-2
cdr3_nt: TGTGCCAGCAACCCTGGGGGCGTCGCCATAGCTAACTATGGCTACACCTTC
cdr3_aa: CASNPGGVAIANYGYTF

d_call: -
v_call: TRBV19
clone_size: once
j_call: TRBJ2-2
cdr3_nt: TGTGCCAGCAGGGGAGCGGTAAACACCGGGGAGCTGTTTTTT
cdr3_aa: CASRGAVNTGELFF

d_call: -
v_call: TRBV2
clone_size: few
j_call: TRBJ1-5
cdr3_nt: TGTGCCAGCAGTGGGGGCAGGGGCCCCGGGCCCCAGCATTTT
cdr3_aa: CASSGGRGPGPQHF

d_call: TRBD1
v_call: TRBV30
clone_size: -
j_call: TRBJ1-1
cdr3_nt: TGTGCCTGGAGTCCCCGGACAGGGAACACTGAAGCTTTCTTT
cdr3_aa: CAWSPRTGNTEAFF

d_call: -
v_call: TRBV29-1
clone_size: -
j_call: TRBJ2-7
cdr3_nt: TGCAGCGTTGAATACGAGGAGGCCTACGAGCAGTACTTC
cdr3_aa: CSVEYEEAYEQYF

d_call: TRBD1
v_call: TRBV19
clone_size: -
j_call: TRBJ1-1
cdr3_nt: TGTGCCAGTAGTAGGTCAGACAGGGGGAGGACTGAAGCTTTCTTT
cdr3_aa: CASSRSDRGRTEAFF

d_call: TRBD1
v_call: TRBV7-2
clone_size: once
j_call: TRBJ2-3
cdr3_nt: TGTGCCAGCAGCCCGCAGACAGGGTCGATGACAGATACGCAGTATTTT
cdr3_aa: CASSPQTGSMTDTQYF

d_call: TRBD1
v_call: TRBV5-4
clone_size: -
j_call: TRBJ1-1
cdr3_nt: TGTGCCAGCAGCCGACAGGGTTCGGCGAGGACTGAAGCTTTCTTT
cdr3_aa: CASSRQGSARTEAFF

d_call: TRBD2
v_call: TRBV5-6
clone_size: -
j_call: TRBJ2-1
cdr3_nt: TGTGCCAGCAGCCTCCGGGAGGGGGTCGGTGAGCAGTTCTTC
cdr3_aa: CASSLREGVGEQFF

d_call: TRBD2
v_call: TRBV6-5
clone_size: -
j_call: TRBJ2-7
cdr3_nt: TGTGCCGGAACTAGCGGGGGCGTACCCTACGAGCAGTACTTC
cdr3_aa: CAGTSGGVPYEQYF

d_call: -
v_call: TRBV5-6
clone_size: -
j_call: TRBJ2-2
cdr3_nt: TGTGCCAGCAGCTTGGGGGGGACTCGTGCCGGGGAGCTGTTTTTT
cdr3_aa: CASSLGGTRAGELFF

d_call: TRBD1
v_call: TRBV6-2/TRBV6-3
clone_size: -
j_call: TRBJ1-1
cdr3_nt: TGTGCCAGCAGTTACTCCGGGACAGGGGGCCATAACACTGAAGCTTTCTTT
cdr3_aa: CASSYSGTGGHNTEAFF

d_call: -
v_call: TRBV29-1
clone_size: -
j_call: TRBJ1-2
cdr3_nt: TGCAGCGTTGGCTCCGGGACAAACTATGGCTACACCTTC
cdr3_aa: CSVGSGTNYGYTF

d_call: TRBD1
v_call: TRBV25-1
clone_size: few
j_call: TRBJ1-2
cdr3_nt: TGTGCCAGCAGTGAAACGGGCAGGGGGCGTTCTGGCTACACCTTC
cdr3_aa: CASSETGRGRSGYTF

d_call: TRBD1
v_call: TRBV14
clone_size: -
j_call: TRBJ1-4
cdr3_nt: TGTGCCAGCAGCCTCTTACAGGGGTCCACTAATGAAAAACTGTTTTTT
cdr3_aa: CASSLLQGSTNEKLFF

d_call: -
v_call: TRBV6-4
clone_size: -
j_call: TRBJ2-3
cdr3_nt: TGTGCCAGCAGTGACCAATGGAGGGGTAGCACAGATACGCAGTATTTT
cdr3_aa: CASSDQWRGSTDTQYF

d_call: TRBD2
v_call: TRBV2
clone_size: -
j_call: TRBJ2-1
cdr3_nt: TGTGCCAGAGCGGCTAGCGGGAGTTACAATGAGCAGTTCTTC
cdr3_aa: CARAASGSYNEQFF

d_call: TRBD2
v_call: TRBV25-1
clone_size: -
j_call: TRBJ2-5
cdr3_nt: TGTGCCAGCAGTGGATGGACTAGCGGGGGCGTGTACCAAGAGACCCAGTACTTC
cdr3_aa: CASSGWTSGGVYQETQYF

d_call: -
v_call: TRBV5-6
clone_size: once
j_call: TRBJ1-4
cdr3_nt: TGTGCCAGCAGCAGCTTGGAGGTGGCAGCTAATGAAAAACTGTTTTTT
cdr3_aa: CASSSLEVAANEKLFF

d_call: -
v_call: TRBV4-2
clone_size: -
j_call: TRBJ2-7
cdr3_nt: TGTGCCAGCAGCCAAGAATTGGGCACCTACGAGCAGTACTTC
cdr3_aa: CASSQELGTYEQYF

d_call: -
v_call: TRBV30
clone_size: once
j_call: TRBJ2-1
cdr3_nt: TGTGCCTGGAGTGTACGCAGTTACAATGAGCAGTTCTTC
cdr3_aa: CAWSVRSYNEQFF

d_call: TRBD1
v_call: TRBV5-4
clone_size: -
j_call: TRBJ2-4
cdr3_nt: TGTGCCAGCAGCTTGTCTGGTGGAACAGGGGATATTCAGTACTTC
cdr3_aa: CASSLSGGTGDIQYF

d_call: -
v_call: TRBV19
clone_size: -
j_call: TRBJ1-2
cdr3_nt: TGTGCCAGTAGTATGGGGACAAACCTTACATTC
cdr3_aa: CASSMGTNLTF

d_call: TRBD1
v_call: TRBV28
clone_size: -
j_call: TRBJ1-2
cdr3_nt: TGTGCCATAACAGGGGGTAACTATGGCTACACCTTC
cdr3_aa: CAITGGNYGYTF

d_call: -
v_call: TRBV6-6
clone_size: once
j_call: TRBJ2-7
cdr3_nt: TGTGCCAGCAGAACTACAGGGTCTCAAGAGCAGTACTTC
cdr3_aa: CASRTTGSQEQYF

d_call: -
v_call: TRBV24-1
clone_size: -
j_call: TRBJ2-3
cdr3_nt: TGTGCCACCAGTGATTTGAAAGCCACAGATACGCAGTATTTT
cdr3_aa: CATSDLKATDTQYF

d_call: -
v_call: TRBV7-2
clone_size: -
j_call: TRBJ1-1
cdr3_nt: TGTGCCAGCAGCCTCCGCGCCCCGGGAACGGGCACTGAAGCTTTCTTT
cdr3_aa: CASSLRAPGTGTEAFF

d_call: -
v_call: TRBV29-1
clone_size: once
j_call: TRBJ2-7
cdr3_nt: TGCAGCGCCCTATACTACGAGCAGTACTTC
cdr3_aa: CSALYYEQYF

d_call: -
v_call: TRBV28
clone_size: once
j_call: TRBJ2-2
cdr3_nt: TGTGCCAGTATGCTTGAGGGAACCGGGGAGCTGTTTTTT
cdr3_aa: CASMLEGTGELFF

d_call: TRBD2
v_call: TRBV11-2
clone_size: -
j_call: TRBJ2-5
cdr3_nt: TGTGCCAGCAGCTTATCACGGGGGGGCATAGAGACCCAGTACTTC
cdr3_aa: CASSLSRGGIETQYF

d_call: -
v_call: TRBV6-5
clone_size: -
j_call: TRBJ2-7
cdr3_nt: TGTGCCAGCACTCTTGGAGGGAACTACGAGCAGTACTTC
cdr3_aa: CASTLGGNYEQYF

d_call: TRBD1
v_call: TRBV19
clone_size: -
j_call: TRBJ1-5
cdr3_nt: TGTGCCAGTAGTGGGACAGGGGAGTCTCAGCCCCAGCATTTT
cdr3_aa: CASSGTGESQPQHF

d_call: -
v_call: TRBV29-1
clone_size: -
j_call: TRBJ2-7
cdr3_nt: TGCAGCGTTGAACCTACGGGGGAGAGTTCCTACGAGCAGTACTTC
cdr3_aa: CSVEPTGESSYEQYF

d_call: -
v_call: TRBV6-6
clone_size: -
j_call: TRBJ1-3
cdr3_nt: TGTGCCGCTCAAGGGGCTGGAAACACCATATATTTT
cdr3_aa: CAAQGAGNTIYF

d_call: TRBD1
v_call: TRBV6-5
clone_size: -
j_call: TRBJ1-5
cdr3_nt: TGTGCCAGCTTGCCGGGACAGGTGGGTCAGCCCCAGCATTTT
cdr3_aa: CASLPGQVGQPQHF

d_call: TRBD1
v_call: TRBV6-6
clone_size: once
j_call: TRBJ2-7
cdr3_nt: TGTGCCAGCAGTTACTCGACCGGGACAGGTCAAAACGAGCAGTACTTC
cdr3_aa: CASSYSTGTGQNEQYF

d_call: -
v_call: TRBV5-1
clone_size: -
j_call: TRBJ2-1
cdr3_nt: TGCGCCAGCAGCGCCGCTTCGGACAATGAGCAGTTCTTC
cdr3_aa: CASSAASDNEQFF

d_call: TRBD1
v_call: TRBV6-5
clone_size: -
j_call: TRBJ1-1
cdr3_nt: TGTGCCAGCAGTCGACAGGGGAACACTGAAGCTTTCTTT
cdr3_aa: CASSRQGNTEAFF

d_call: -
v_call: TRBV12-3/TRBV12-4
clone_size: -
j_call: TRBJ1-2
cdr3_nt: TGTGCCAGCAGTTTTTACCTCAGTGGCTACACCTTC
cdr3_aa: CASSFYLSGYTF

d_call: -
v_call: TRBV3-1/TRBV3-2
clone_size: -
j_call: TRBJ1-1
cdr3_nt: TGTGCCACGAAAACCGTAGGAGGGGCGAACACTGAAGCTTTCTTT
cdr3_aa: CATKTVGGANTEAFF

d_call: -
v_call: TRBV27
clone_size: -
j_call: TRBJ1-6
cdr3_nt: TGTGCCACCATGTCCTATAATTCACCCCTCCACTTT
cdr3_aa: CATMSYNSPLHF

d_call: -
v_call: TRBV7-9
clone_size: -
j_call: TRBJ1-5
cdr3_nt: TGTGCCAGCAGCTTAGGTGGAGCAAAGCCCCAGCATTTT
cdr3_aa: CASSLGGAKPQHF

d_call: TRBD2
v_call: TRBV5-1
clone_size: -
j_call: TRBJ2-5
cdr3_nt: TGCGCCAGCAGCTCCTCTAGCGGGGGGGCAGAGACCCAGTACTTC
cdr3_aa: CASSSSSGGAETQYF

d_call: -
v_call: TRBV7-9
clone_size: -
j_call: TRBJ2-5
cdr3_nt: TGTGCCAGCAGCTTAGGAAGCGGTGCTCAAGAGACCCAGTACTTC
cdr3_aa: CASSLGSGAQETQYF

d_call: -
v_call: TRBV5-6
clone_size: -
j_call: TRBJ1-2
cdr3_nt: TGTGCCAGCAGTCTGGACCGGACTAAGGGAAATGGCTACACCTTC
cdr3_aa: CASSLDRTKGNGYTF

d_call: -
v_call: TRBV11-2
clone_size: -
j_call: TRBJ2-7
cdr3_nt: TGTGCCAGCAGCTTAGAGTCTAGTGGCGGGACCGACTCTTTTTCATACGAGCAGTACTTC
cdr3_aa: CASSLESSGGTDSFSYEQYF

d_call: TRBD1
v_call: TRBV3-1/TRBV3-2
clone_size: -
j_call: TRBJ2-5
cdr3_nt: TGTGCCAGCAGCCAGCCGACAGGGAGAGGCGAGACCCAGTACTTC
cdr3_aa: CASSQPTGRGETQYF

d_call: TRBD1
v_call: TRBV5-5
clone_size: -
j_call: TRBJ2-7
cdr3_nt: TGTGCCAGCAGACTCGGACAGGGAGGCTCCTACGAGCAGTACTTC
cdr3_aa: CASRLGQGGSYEQYF

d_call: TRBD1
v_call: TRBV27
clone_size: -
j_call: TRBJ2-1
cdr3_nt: TGTGCCAGCAGCCGAGGACAGGGCGACAATGAGCAGTTCTTC
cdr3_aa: CASSRGQGDNEQFF

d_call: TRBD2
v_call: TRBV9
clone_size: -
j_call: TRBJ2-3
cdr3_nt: TGTGCCAGCAGCTCCTCGACTAGCGGGGGCACAGATACGCAGTATTTT
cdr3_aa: CASSSSTSGGTDTQYF